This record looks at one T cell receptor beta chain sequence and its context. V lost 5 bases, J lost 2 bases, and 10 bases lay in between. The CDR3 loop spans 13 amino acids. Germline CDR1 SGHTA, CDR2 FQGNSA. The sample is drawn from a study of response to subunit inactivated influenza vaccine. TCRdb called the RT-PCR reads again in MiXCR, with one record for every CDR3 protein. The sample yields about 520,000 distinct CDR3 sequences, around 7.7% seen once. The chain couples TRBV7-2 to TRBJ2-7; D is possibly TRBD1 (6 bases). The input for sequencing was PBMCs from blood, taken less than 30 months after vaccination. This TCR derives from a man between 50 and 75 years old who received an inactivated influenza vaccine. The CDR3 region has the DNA TGTGCCAGCAGCGACAGACAGGCCTACGAGCAGTACTTC. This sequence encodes CASSDRQAYEQYF.